A single sample gave rise to the 18 T cell receptor beta chains below, sequenced in a study of tumor-infiltrating lymphocytes in primary liver carcinoma. A constant-region primer primed TCR beta cDNA synthesis from about 0.55 ug of total RNA. A slightly modified ARM-PCR protocol with three nested multiplex PCR rounds produced these TCR beta libraries. A C-beta reverse primer was combined with TRBV1-TRBV30 forward primers in the first two PCR rounds, and each round had roughly 11 cycles. TCRdb re-analysed the multiplex PCR reads in MiXCR, keeping a single row per CDR3 protein. The table includes 70,000 to 75,000 distinct CDR3 sequences, more than 60% detected once. Co-extracted RNA and DNA came from about 19-30 mg of unsorted bulk tissue. The sequenced sample consisted of liver tumor tissue from sampling region 4. Specified subset: tumor region T4, right-lateral pole. All receptors derive from a man aged 40-49 years with primary liver carcinoma and hepatitis B virus infection.

About this clonotype itself: Lacking the conserved final phenylalanine or tryptophan, this CDR3 likely reflects a read error. The rearrangement links TRBV9 to TRBJ2-2, with 7 nucleotides matching TRBD2. This CDR3 is 13 amino acids long. CDR1 is SGDLS and CDR2 is YYNGEE in the germline V gene. V shed 7 bases and J 5 bases; nucleotides not matched to a gene: 5. The CDR3 reads CASEGLNTGELFL. CDR3 DNA sequence: TGTGCCAGCGAGGGACTAAATACCGGGGAGCTGTTTTTA.

Points on this clonotype: This likely comes from a read error, as the CDR3 has no conserved phenylalanine or tryptophan at its end. The chain couples TRBV29-1 to TRBJ1-1; unclear D gene. The CDR3 loop spans 11 amino acids. Looked up from germline, CDR1 is SQVTM and CDR2 is ANQGSEA. CDR3 in amino acids: CSVSSNNEAFS. The CDR3 coding sequence is TGCAGCGTTTCTTCGAACAATGAAGCTTTCTCC.

As regards this clonotype: The germline gene is not matched at one end of the junction; a read error may be the cause. The rearrangement links TRBV6-5 to TRBJ2-7; the D call may be TRBD1 or TRBD2 (5 bases each). From germline, CDR1 is MNHEY and CDR2 SVGAGI. The CDR3 length is 14 residues. The CDR3 coding sequence is TGTACCAGCAGTTTGACAGAGGGGTCCTACGAGCAGTACTTC. Amino acids: CTSSLTEGSYEQYF.

Concerning this clonotype: This may stem from a read error, because a much larger clone lies one nucleotide away. The chain uses TRBV14 and TRBJ2-7; D is unresolved. The V end was cut by 6 bases, the J end by 6 bases, with 18 bases between. The CDR3 is 14 amino acids. CDR1 and CDR2 from the germline V gene are SGHDN and FVKESK. CDR3 sequence reads: CASSPHSDYCEQYF. Written as DNA, the CDR3 is TGTGCCAGCAGTCCCCACAGTGATTACTGCGAGCAGTACTTC.

The chain links TRBV21-1 to TRBJ1-5. TRBV21-1 counts as a pseudogene. CDR3 length: 16 amino acids. As DNA, the CDR3 is TGTGCCAGCAGCAAAGCTGGCCGGCGGGAGCAATCAGCCCAGCATTTT. It specifies CASSKAGRREQSAQHF.

With regard to this clonotype: With a much larger clone just one base away, this may be a read error. The V and J genes are TRBV30 and TRBJ2-5, with no clear D. The V and J ends lost 0 bases and 0 bases respectively, with 8 bases between them. Germline values: CDR1 GTSNPN, CDR2 SVGIG (reference sequence). This CDR3 is built from 14 residues. The CDR3 DNA reads TGTGCCTGGAGTGTACTTCACTACCAAGAGACCCAGTACTTC. Its translation is CAWSVLHYQETQYF.

This clonotype was seen only a few times. A read error is possible here, since a much larger clone lies one base away. The rearrangement links TRBV6-1 to TRBJ2-7; D is uncertain. With 4 bases removed from V and 3 bases from J, the gap between germline ends came to 10 bases. This CDR3 comprises 13 residues. The germline CDR1 and CDR2 sequences are MNHNS and SASEGT. CDR3 protein: CASSGHMGYEQYF. In nucleotides, the CDR3 is TGTGCCAGCAGTGGCCACATGGGCTACGAGCAGTACTTC.

On this clonotype: A read error may account for a junction end that differs from germline. J is TRBJ1-4 and V is TRBV5-1; no definite D call. This CDR3 has 15 residues. Germline lookup yields CDR1 SGHRS and CDR2 YFSETQ. The CDR3 coding sequence is TGCGACAGCAGTCCCGATGGGGTAACTAATGAAAAACTGTCTTTT. Residues: CDSSPDGVTNEKLSF.

Turning to this clonotype: It may be a read error: a sequence one base away is much more abundant. The chain has TRBV7-9 and TRBJ2-1; 8 nucleotides align to TRBD2. CDR3 length: 14 residues. The germline gives CDR1 SEHNR, CDR2 FQNEAQ (reference sequence). The J segment lost 6 bases and the V segment lost 3 bases, leaving 4 bases of the junction unmatched. As DNA, the CDR3 is TGTGCCAGCAGCTTCACTAGCGGCAGCAATGAGCAGTTCTTC. This sequence encodes CASSFTSGSNEQFF.

V usage is TRBV5-1 and J usage is TRBJ2-5; D is unresolved. Trimming left V 4 bases short and J 13 bases short, with 17 bases between. CDR3 length: 12 residues. Germline CDR1 reads SGHRS; CDR2 reads YFSETQ. The CDR3 region is CASSLTQEARYF. The CDR3 region has the DNA TGCGCCAGCAGCCTGACCCAAGAGGCCCGGTACTTC.

V is TRBV7-9 and J is TRBJ2-3, with D unresolved. This CDR3 region has 13 residues. Germline V CDR1 and CDR2: SEHNR, FQNEAQ (reference sequence). CDR3 coding DNA: TGTACCAACGAAAGCGAGAGCACAGATACGCAGTATTTT. Protein sequence: CTNESESTDTQYF.

Points on this clonotype: The junction differs from germline at one of its ends, possibly a read error. The chain joins TRBV12-3 or TRBV12-4 to TRBJ2-5; D is possibly TRBD1 or TRBD2 (6 bases each). CDR3 size: 16 residues. CDR3 sequence reads: CASSWGAIGSQETQYF. The CDR3 DNA sequence: TGTGCTAGCAGCTGGGGGGCCATCGGTAGTCAAGAGACCCAGTACTTC.

The chain links TRBV28 to TRBJ2-3, with 7 bases that match TRBD2. From germline, CDR1 is MDHEN and CDR2 SYDVKM. The CDR3 covers 18 residues. The V segment lost 5 bases and the J segment 5 bases; nucleotides outside the gene matches: 19. The CDR3 loop reads CASSDRAFGGREEDTQYF. The CDR3 DNA follows: TGTGCCAGCAGTGATAGGGCGTTTGGCGGGAGAGAGGAAGATACGCAGTATTTT.

This clonotype was detected a few times. The CDR3 carries no conserved terminal phenylalanine or tryptophan, so it likely arises from a read error. V usage is TRBV6-5 and J usage is TRBJ1-1; the D gene is possibly TRBD1 (5 bases). This CDR3 is 14 amino acids long. Germline lookup yields CDR1 MNHEY and CDR2 SVGAGI. The germline V and J ends were trimmed by 10 bases and 2 bases, with 17 bases remaining between them. The CDR3 coding sequence is TGTGCCACCTGCCGGCGGGGCCTCAACACTGAAGCTTTCTCT. It specifies CATCRRGLNTEAFS.

The table lists this clonotype with a few counts. Just one base apart from a much larger clone, this may be a read error. For the CDR3, the DNA is TGCAACGCGGGGGGGGGGGCTTTGACCCAGTACTTC. Translating it yields CNAGGGALTQYF. The chain has TRBV29-1 and TRBJ2-5; 9 nucleotides line up with TRBD2. Germline V lookup: CDR1 SQVTM, CDR2 ANQGSEA. The CDR3 spans 12 residues.

A remark on this clonotype: One end of the junction fails to match germline, which may point to a read error. The chain couples TRBV5-1 to TRBJ2-5; TRBD2 matches 7 bases. Germline CDR1 SGHRS, CDR2 YFSETQ. The CDR3 covers 15 residues. This chain's CDR3 is CASSSDAGRRETQCF. The CDR3 DNA sequence: TGCGCCAGCAGCTCGGACGCCGGGAGGCGGGAGACCCAGTGCTTC.

In the case of this clonotype: Since a much larger clone is just one base distant, this may be a read error. The gene calls are TRBV5-1 and TRBJ2-7, with 7 positions matching TRBD1. The length of the CDR3 is 15 residues. CDR1 and CDR2 (germline): SGHRS, YFSETQ. CDR3 in DNA: TGCGCCAGCAGCTTGGACAGGGGTAACTCCCACGAGCAGTACTTC. Translated: CASSLDRGNSHEQYF. The variable domain in full, with the rest retrieved from reference TRBV5-1 and TRBJ2-7, is KAGVTQTPRYLIKTRGQQVTLSCSPISGHRSVSWYQQTPGQGLQFLFEYFSETQRNKGNFPGRFSGRQFSNSRSEMNVSTLELGDSALYLCASSLDRGNSHEQYFGPGTRLTVT.

Concerning this clonotype: Germline and junction disagree at one end, which may indicate a read error. This rearrangement joins TRBV6-1 to TRBJ2-5; D is possibly TRBD1 (6 bases). Germline assignment: CDR1 MNHNS and CDR2 SASEGT. The CDR3 spans 15 residues. CDR3 residues: CASGGALGYQEIQYF. The CDR3, as DNA: TGTGCCAGCGGGGGCGCTTTGGGATACCAAGAGATCCAGTACTTC.